Each of the 24 T cell receptor beta chains below was sequenced from the same sample in a study of shared clonotypes between healthy human individuals (TCRdb year 2020). The library relied on the immunoSEQ multiplex PCR assay. The source is immuneACCESS, and TCRdb retained only in-frame sequences with V and J called. Part of the clones is not carried over; for the studies checked, unresolved V genes explain less than half of this, and the remainder is unexplained. Counted in this sample were 2 million or so clones; approximately 95% of them appeared once. The top ten hold 0.1% to 0.15% of the sample. Sequencing was carried out using naive CD4+ T cells sorted from blood. The cell subset or site label corresponds to: CD45RA+ positively selected. These TCRs come from a man between 18 and 35 years old in good health.

The chain carries TRBV2 and TRBJ1-1; D remains ambiguous. The CDR3 has 16 residues. Trimming took 6 bases from V and 1 from J, leaving 18 bases between them. The V gene's germline CDR1 is SNHLY and CDR2 FYNNEI. In DNA, the CDR3 is TGTGCCAGCAGAGCCCCAATGGGCCAGAAGAACACTGAAGCTTTCTTT. This codes for CASRAPMGQKNTEAFF. Looking up the rest from reference TRBV2 and TRBJ1-1 gives the full variable domain: EPEVTQTPSHQVTQMGQEVILRCVPISNHLYFYWYRQILGQKVEFLVSFYNNEISEKSEIFDDQFSVERPDGSNFTLKIRSTKLEDSAMYFCASRAPMGQKNTEAFFGQGTRLTVV.

This chain connects TRBV9 to TRBJ2-7, with 7 bases aligning to TRBD2. This CDR3 comprises 14 residues. Per germline, CDR1 SGDLS and CDR2 YYNGEE. The trim removed 4 bases at V and 6 bases at J, leaving 10 bases unmatched. The CDR3 region is CASSMGTTPREQYF. The CDR3 coding sequence is TGTGCCAGCAGCATGGGGACTACTCCCCGCGAGCAGTACTTC.

This sequence joins TRBV30 and TRBJ1-4; no reliable D call. Germline values: CDR1 GTSNPN, CDR2 SVGIG (reference sequence). Trimming stripped 2 bases from V and 8 bases from J, with 15 bases between. The CDR3 extends over 14 amino acids. Here the CDR3 DNA reads TGTGCCTGGAGTAGTAATCTAGGCGAGGAAAAACTGTTTTTT. It translates to CAWSSNLGEEKLFF.

This sequence joins TRBV5-1 and TRBJ2-1, with a tentative D call TRBD1 (6 bases). Looked up from germline, CDR1 is SGHRS and CDR2 is YFSETQ. Trimming took off 1 base at V and 5 bases at J, with 13 bases between the two ends. The CDR3 consists of 15 residues. The CDR3 DNA follows: TGCGCCAGCAGCTTGCAGGGGTATTTGGACAATGAGCAGTTCTTC. It translates to CASSLQGYLDNEQFF.

The V and J genes are TRBV5-1 and TRBJ1-2; 8 nucleotides line up with TRBD1. The CDR3 spans 17 residues. In germline, CDR1 is SGHRS, CDR2 YFSETQ. Trimming at V came to 0 bases and at J to 6 bases, leaving 13 bases not matched to a gene. The CDR3, as DNA: TGCGCCAGCAGCTTGGCCGGGACAGGCTCTCGGTGGGATGGCTACACCTTC. Translated: CASSLAGTGSRWDGYTF.

This sequence joins TRBV5-4 and TRBJ2-1; D might be TRBD1 or TRBD2, each matching 5 bases. CDR1 is SGHNT, CDR2 YYREEE, per germline (reference sequence). The CDR3 is 15 amino acids. The V end was cut by 1 base, the J end by 3 bases, with 11 bases between. CDR3: CASSLQRGLYNEQFF. The CDR3 DNA reads TGTGCCAGCAGCTTGCAACGGGGCCTCTACAATGAGCAGTTCTTC.

The CDR3 DNA is TGCAGCGCTGCGCTGGGGACAGATACGCAGTATTTT. Translating gives CSAALGTDTQYF. This rearrangement joins TRBV29-1 to TRBJ2-3; no clear D. V lost 7 bases and J 3 bases, leaving 11 bases between the germline ends. The CDR3 runs 12 residues. From germline, CDR1 is SQVTM and CDR2 ANQGSEA.

The rearrangement joins TRBV28 to TRBJ2-1; D is perhaps TRBD2 (5 bases). The CDR3 runs 12 residues. V was shortened by 8 bases and J by 8 bases, with 13 bases between the two germline ends. Germline V gene data show CDR1 as MDHEN and CDR2 as SYDVKM. The CDR3 nucleotides are TGTGCCAGCTCTGGGAGAGTACATGAGCAGTTCTTC. It codes for CASSGRVHEQFF. Combining the CDR3 with reference TRBV28 and TRBJ2-1 gives the whole variable domain DVKVTQSSRYLVKRTGEKVFLECVQDMDHENMFWYRQDPGLGLRLIYFSYDVKMKEKGDIPEGYSVSREKKERFSLILESASTNQTSMYLCASSGRVHEQFFGPGTRLTVL.

The chain couples TRBV30 to TRBJ2-2; 10 positions agree with TRBD2. Per germline, CDR1 GTSNPN and CDR2 SVGIG (reference sequence). V shed 2 bases and J 6 bases; nucleotides not matched to a gene: 9. This CDR3 spans 16 amino acids. In DNA, the CDR3 is TGTGCCTGGAGTTTCTTAAGCGGGAGGGCCGCCGGGGAGCTGTTTTTT. Translating gives CAWSFLSGRAAGELFF.

The CDR3 DNA reads TGTGCCAGTAGTACACAAACAGGAAGCTATGGCTACACCTTC. This gives the protein CASSTQTGSYGYTF. The chain has TRBV19 and TRBJ1-2, with a tentative D call TRBD1 (5 bases). The ends were cut back, 4 bases at V and 4 bases at J, with 13 bases in the middle. Germline-derived CDR1 and CDR2 are LNHDA and SQIVND (reference sequence). The CDR3 is 14 amino acids.

This clone came up a few times. Other DNA sequences from this sample encode an identical CDR3 as well. The DNA of the CDR3 is TGTGCCAGCTCACCACCCAACAGGGAGGAGACCCAGTACTTC. Translated, it gives CASSPPNREETQYF. The J gene is TRBJ2-5, the V gene TRBV18, with a weak D call TRBD1 (6 bases). Between the trimmed V and J ends, which lost 0 bases and 5 bases, there was a span of 10 bases. CDR1 and CDR2 (germline): KGHSH, LQKENI. The length of the CDR3 is 14 residues. The full variable domain, in which reference TRBV18 and TRBJ2-5 provide the parts outside the CDR3, is NAGVMQNPRHLVRRRGQEARLRCSPMKGHSHVYWYRQLPEEGLKFMVYLQKENIIDESGMPKERFSAEFPKEGPSILRIQQVVRGDSAAYFCASSPPNREETQYFGPGTRLLVL.

The chain carries TRBV6-5 and TRBJ2-3; D not resolved. The CDR3 loop spans 11 amino acids. In germline, CDR1 is MNHEY, CDR2 SVGAGI. The chain's CDR3 is CVGSWGDTQYF. DNA for the CDR3: TGTGTCGGCAGTTGGGGAGATACGCAGTATTTT.

CDR3 sequence: CASRLRDSNPTANTGELFF. Here the CDR3 DNA reads TGTGCAAGTCGTCTTAGGGACAGCAACCCTACAGCGAACACCGGGGAGCTGTTTTTT. The chain uses TRBV12-2 and TRBJ2-2; the listed D gene, TRBD1, was not tested against the DNA. TRBV12-2 is listed as a pseudogene. This CDR3 has 19 residues.

The V and J genes are TRBV4-3 and TRBJ1-6; D gene uncertain. There are 18 residues in the CDR3. Germline V gives CDR1 LGHNA, CDR2 YSLEER. V was pared by 0 bases and J by 1 base, with 13 bases between. The CDR3 coding sequence is TGCGCCAGCAGCCAAGATCCTCCCACGGCATCCTATAATTCACCCCTCCACTTT. Its translation: CASSQDPPTASYNSPLHF.

The chain links TRBV28 to TRBJ2-7; D may be TRBD1 or TRBD2 (5 bases each). The germline V and J ends were trimmed by 6 bases and 6 bases, with 12 bases remaining between them. CDR1 MDHEN and CDR2 SYDVKM come from the germline V gene. The CDR3 has 12 residues. The CDR3 sequence is CASRGRDREQYF. The CDR3 nucleotides read TGTGCCAGCAGGGGCAGGGACCGCGAGCAGTACTTC.

The gene calls are TRBV12-5 and TRBJ1-5; D is undetermined. Per the germline V gene, CDR1 is LGHNT and CDR2 is FRNRAP. Trimming left V 7 bases short and J 3 bases short, with 10 bases between. CDR3 length: 13 residues. The CDR3 DNA follows: TGTGCTAGTGCCTGGGCGTACAATCAGCCCCAGCATTTT. This gives the protein CASAWAYNQPQHF. The full variable domain, with the rest looked up from reference TRBV12-5 and TRBJ1-5, is DARVTQTPRHKVTEMGQEVTMRCQPILGHNTVFWYRQTMMQGLELLAYFRNRAPLDDSGMPKDRFSAEMPDATLATLKIQPSEPRDSAVYFCASAWAYNQPQHFGDGTRLSIL.

V gene TRBV9 combines with J gene TRBJ2-1; TRBD1 matches at 7 bases. The V gene end was trimmed by 4 bases and the J gene end by 0 bases; junction bases not matched to a gene: 4. From germline, CDR1 is SGDLS and CDR2 YYNGEE. The CDR3 extends over 15 amino acids. DNA of the CDR3: TGTGCCAGCAGCTCCAGGGGGAGCTCCTACAATGAGCAGTTCTTC. Translating gives CASSSRGSSYNEQFF.

The chain carries TRBV5-1 and TRBJ2-1; TRBD1 might be the D (6 bases). CDR1 is SGHRS and CDR2 is YFSETQ in the germline V gene. V was cut by 6 bases and J by 10 bases, with 17 bases left in between. CDR3 length equals 13 residues. CDR3 residues: CASTDENRAEQFF. CDR3 nucleotide sequence: TGCGCCAGCACCGATGAAAACAGGGCCGAGCAGTTCTTC.

The rearrangement uses TRBV11-1 and TRBJ2-7, with 7 bases aligning to TRBD1. The germline V gene has CDR1 SGHAT and CDR2 FQDESV (reference sequence). The CDR3 has 13 amino acids. V shed 4 bases and J 7 bases; nucleotides not matched to a gene: 7. The CDR3 here is CASSSRGTVEQYF. The CDR3 nucleotides are TGTGCCAGCAGCTCCAGGGGGACAGTTGAGCAGTACTTC.

V and J are TRBV6-6 and TRBJ1-1, with 7 bases that match TRBD1. The V gene end was trimmed by 6 bases and the J gene end by 5 bases; junction bases not matched to a gene: 3. The CDR3 consists of 12 residues. Germline CDR1 MNHNY, CDR2 SVGAGI (reference sequence). The CDR3, as DNA: TGTGCCAGCAGCTCAGGGGGGACTGAAGCTTTCTTT. The encoded protein is CASSSGGTEAFF.

The chain recombines TRBV9 with TRBJ2-7; unclear D gene. CDR3 length: 14 amino acids. CDR1 is SGDLS and CDR2 is YYNGEE in the germline V gene. V lost 4 bases to trimming and J lost 0 bases, with 11 bases between them. CDR3 in amino acids: CASSSGRVSYEQYF. The CDR3 bases are TGTGCCAGCAGCTCCGGACGTGTCTCCTACGAGCAGTACTTC.

V usage is TRBV19 and J usage is TRBJ2-5, with 14 bases fitting TRBD2. The CDR3 is 15 amino acids. Germline CDR1 reads LNHDA; CDR2 reads SQIVND (reference sequence). Losses at the gene ends were 10 bases for V and 6 bases for J; bases not matched to a gene: 10. The CDR3 reads CATEGLAGGRKTQYF. CDR3 DNA sequence: TGTGCCACCGAAGGACTAGCGGGGGGCCGAAAGACCCAGTACTTC.

The chain carries TRBV6-1 and TRBJ2-7, with TRBD1 matching 9 bases. The CDR3 totals 14 residues. CDR1 MNHNS and CDR2 SASEGT come from the germline V gene. V was clipped by 5 bases and J by 2 bases; unmatched bases: 4. The CDR3 region has the DNA TGTGCCAGCAGTCGGGACAGGGACACCTACGAGCAGTACTTC. Translated: CASSRDRDTYEQYF.

The chain uses TRBV6-5 and TRBJ2-7; D is possibly TRBD2 (5 bases). This CDR3 region has 15 residues. The V gene lost 6 bases and the J gene lost 7 bases, with 22 bases spanning the gap. The germline gives CDR1 MNHEY, CDR2 SVGAGI. In nucleotides, the CDR3 is TGTGCCAGCAGCCCCCCCCTGCGGGTTCCGTGGGAGCAGTACTTC. Protein sequence: CASSPPLRVPWEQYF.